This T cell receptor beta chain was captured by sequencing in a study of tumor and adjacent non-tumor tissue in lung cancer. For the study at large: The patients, 10 men and a few women, were about 31 to 76 with stage I to III disease. Each sample yielded a few million productive TCRbeta reads on average. Study outcomes and limitations: Higher tumor TCR diversity was associated with shorter survival. Tumor repertoires had a smaller top 100 clone share than normal lung.

RNA was extracted from bulk tissue without any cell sorting. Distant lung tissue was collected more than 3 cm away from the tumor edge. Concerning this clonotype: Its antigen is not identified. A much more abundant neighbour one base away suggests this may be a read error. This likely comes from a read error, as the CDR3 has no conserved phenylalanine or tryptophan at its end.

This CDR3 has 13 amino acids. Germline V CDR1 and CDR2: WSHSY, SAAADI. V dropped 4 bases and J dropped 7 bases, with 13 bases sitting between them. TCRbeta libraries were built with three rounds of nested PCR, modified from ARM-PCR. TCRdb called the multiplex PCR reads again in MiXCR, with one record for every CDR3 protein. The table has 50,000 to 70,000 distinct CDR3 sequences, roughly two thirds seen once; the top ten hold less than 40%. The chain employs TRBV10-2 and TRBJ2-5; no definite D call. Sequencing was performed on distant non-tumor lung tissue. This TCR was sampled from a man aged 70 or older with non-small cell lung cancer. CDR3 sequence reads: CASSGSPTGTQYY. The CDR3 DNA reads as TGCGCCAGCAGTGGAAGCCCCACGGGGACCCAGTACTAC.